Listed here are 4 T cell receptor beta chains from one sample, sequenced in a study of long-term antiretroviral therapy in people with HIV. Sequencing relied on immunoSEQ assay v3.0, run at survey level. Sequencing was performed with immunoSEQ multiplex PCR; in TCRdb, only in-frame clones are kept and a portion is missing. The sample has over 15,000 clones, 85% to 90% seen once. This specimen consisted of unsorted PBMCs, obtained 4.2 years after starting antiretroviral therapy. The source is a man between 50 and 59 years old with HIV.

This clone was picked up a small number of times. The gene calls are TRBV6-5 and TRBJ2-2; no definite D call. In germline, CDR1 is MNHEY, CDR2 SVGAGI. The V end lost 4 bases, the J end lost 6 bases, and 9 bases lay between the germline ends. CDR3 size: 13 residues. CDR3 nucleotides: TGTGCCAGCAGTTCCTCGTGGCCCGGGGAGCTGTTTTTT. Its protein product is CASSSSWPGELFF.

CDR3 residues: CASSELRQGTNEQFF. The CDR3, as DNA: TGTGCCAGCAGTGAACTCCGACAGGGGACCAATGAGCAGTTCTTC. The chain carries TRBV2 and TRBJ2-1; 8 positions agree with TRBD1. V lost 2 bases, J lost 6 bases, and 6 bases stayed unmatched. The CDR3 is made up of 15 amino acids. Germline assignment: CDR1 SNHLY and CDR2 FYNNEI.

V usage is TRBV4-1 and J usage is TRBJ1-1; a possible D gene is TRBD1 (6 bases). This CDR3 has 15 residues. Trimming removed 7 bases at V and 4 bases at J, with 19 bases between. Looked up from germline, CDR1 is MGHRA and CDR2 is YSYEKL. The CDR3 sequence: CASTASSGAVTEAFF. DNA of the CDR3: TGCGCCAGCACCGCCAGTTCAGGGGCGGTCACTGAAGCTTTCTTT.

The chain couples TRBV19 to TRBJ2-1; 9 bases line up with TRBD1. The V gene's germline CDR1 is LNHDA and CDR2 SQIVND (reference sequence). The CDR3 consists of 13 residues. The V gene end was trimmed by 4 bases and the J gene end by 10 bases; junction bases not matched to a gene: 5. CDR3 in DNA: TGTGCCAGTAGTAGGGACAGGGTGGGGGAGCAGTTCTTC. Translation gives CASSRDRVGEQFF. Complete variable domain (other parts from reference TRBV19 and TRBJ2-1): DGGITQSPKYLFRKEGQNVTLSCEQNLNHDAMYWYRQDPGQGLRLIYYSQIVNDFQKGDIAEGYSVSREKKESFPLTVTSAQKNPTAFYLCASSRDRVGEQFFGPGTRLTVL.